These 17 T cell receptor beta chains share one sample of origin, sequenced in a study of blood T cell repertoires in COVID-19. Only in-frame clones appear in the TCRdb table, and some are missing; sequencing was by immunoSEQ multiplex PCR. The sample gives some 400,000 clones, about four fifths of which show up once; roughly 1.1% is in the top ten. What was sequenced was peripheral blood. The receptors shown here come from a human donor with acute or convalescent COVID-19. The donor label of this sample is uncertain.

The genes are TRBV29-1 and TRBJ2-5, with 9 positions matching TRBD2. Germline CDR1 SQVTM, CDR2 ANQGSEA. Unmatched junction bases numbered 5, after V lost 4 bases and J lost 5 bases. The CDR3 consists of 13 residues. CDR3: CSVAVAGGETQYF. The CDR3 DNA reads TGCAGCGTTGCGGTGGCGGGAGGGGAGACCCAGTACTTC.

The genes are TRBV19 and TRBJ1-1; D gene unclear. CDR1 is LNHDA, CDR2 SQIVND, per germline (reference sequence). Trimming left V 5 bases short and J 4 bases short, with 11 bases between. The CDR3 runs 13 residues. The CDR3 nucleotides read TGTGCCAGTAGTCACCCCAGGATCACTGAAGCTTTCTTT. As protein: CASSHPRITEAFF.

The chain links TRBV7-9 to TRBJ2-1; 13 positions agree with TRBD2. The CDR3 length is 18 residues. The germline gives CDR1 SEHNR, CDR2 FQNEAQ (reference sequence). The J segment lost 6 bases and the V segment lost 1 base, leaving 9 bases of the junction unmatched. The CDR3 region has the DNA TGTGCCAGCAGCTTAGGTCAGGTAACTAGCGGGAGGGCCAATGAGCAGTTCTTC. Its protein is CASSLGQVTSGRANEQFF. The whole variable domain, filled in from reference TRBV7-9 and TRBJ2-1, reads DTGVSQNPRHKITKRGQNVTFRCDPISEHNRLYWYRQTLGQGPEFLTYFQNEAQLEKSRLLSDRFSAERPKGSFSTLEIQRTEQGDSAMYLCASSLGQVTSGRANEQFFGPGTRLTVL.

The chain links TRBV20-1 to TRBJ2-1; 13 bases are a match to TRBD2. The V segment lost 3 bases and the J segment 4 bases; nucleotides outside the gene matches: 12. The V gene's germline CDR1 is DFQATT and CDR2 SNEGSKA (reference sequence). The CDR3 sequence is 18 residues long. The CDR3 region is CSASEDGLAGEYYNEQFF. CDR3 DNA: TGCAGTGCTAGTGAGGACGGACTAGCGGGAGAATATTACAATGAGCAGTTCTTC.

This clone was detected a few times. CDR3 protein: CASSPSTGPNEKLFF. DNA of the CDR3: TGTGCCAGCAGCCCATCCACAGGGCCTAATGAAAAACTGTTTTTT. This chain connects TRBV11-3 to TRBJ1-4; D perhaps matches TRBD1 (6 bases). In germline, CDR1 is SGHNT, CDR2 YENEEA. Trimming left V 5 bases short and J 3 bases short, with 13 bases between. The CDR3 is 15 amino acids.

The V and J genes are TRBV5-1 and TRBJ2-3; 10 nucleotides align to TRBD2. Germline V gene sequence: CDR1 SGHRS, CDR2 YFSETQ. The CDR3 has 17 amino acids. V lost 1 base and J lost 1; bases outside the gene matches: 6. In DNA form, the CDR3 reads TGCGCCAGCAGCTTGTTTGCTAGCGGGGGTGGCACAGATACGCAGTATTTT. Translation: CASSLFASGGGTDTQYF.

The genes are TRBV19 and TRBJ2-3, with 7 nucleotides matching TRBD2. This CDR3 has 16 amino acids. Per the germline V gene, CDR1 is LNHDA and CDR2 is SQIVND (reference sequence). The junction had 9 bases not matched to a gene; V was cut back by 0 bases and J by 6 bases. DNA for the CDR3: TGTGCCAGTAGTATAGATGGGGGGGTCCCTATGGATACGCAGTATTTT. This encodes CASSIDGGVPMDTQYF.

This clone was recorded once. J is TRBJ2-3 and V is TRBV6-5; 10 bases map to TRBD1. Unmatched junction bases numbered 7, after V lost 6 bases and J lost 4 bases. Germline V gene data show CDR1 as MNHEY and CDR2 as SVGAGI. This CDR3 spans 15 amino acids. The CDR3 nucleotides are TGTGCCAGCAGCAAGGGACAGGGGAGGGCAGATACGCAGTATTTT. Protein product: CASSKGQGRADTQYF.

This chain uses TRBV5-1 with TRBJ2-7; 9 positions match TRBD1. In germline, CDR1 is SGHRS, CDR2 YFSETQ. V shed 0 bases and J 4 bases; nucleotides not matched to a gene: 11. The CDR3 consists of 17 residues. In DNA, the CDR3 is TGCGCCAGCAGCTTGGTAGGGGACAGGGTTTTGGGGTACGAGCAGTACTTC. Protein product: CASSLVGDRVLGYEQYF. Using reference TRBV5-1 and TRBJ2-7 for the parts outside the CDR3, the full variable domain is KAGVTQTPRYLIKTRGQQVTLSCSPISGHRSVSWYQQTPGQGLQFLFEYFSETQRNKGNFPGRFSGRQFSNSRSEMNVSTLELGDSALYLCASSLVGDRVLGYEQYFGPGTRLTVT.

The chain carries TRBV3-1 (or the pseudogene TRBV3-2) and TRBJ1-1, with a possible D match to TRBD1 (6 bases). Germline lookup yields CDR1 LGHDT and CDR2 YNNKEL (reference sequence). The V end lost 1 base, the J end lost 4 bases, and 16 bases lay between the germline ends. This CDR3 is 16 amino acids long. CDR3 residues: CASSQGGGRGGTEAFF. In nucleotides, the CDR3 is TGTGCCAGCAGCCAAGGGGGGGGGCGAGGAGGCACTGAAGCTTTCTTT.

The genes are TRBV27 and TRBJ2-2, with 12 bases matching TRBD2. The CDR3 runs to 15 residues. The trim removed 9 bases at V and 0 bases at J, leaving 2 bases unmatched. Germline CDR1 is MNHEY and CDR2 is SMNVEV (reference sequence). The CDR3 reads CASSSGGANTGELFF. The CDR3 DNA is TGTGCCAGTTCTAGCGGGGGGGCGAACACCGGGGAGCTGTTTTTT.

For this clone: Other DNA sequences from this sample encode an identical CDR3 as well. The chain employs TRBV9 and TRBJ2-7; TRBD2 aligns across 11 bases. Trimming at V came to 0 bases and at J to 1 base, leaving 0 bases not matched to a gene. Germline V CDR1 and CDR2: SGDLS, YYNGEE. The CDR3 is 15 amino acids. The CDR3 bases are TGTGCCAGCAGCGTAGGGACTAGCGGGTCCTACGAGCAGTACTTC. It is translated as CASSVGTSGSYEQYF.

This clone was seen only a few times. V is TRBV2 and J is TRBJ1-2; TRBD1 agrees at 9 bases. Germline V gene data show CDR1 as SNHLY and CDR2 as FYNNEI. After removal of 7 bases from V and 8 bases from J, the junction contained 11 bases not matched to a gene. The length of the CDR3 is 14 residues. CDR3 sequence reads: CASTGQGLIGGYTF. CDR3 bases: TGTGCCAGCACAGGACAGGGGCTAATCGGGGGCTACACCTTC.

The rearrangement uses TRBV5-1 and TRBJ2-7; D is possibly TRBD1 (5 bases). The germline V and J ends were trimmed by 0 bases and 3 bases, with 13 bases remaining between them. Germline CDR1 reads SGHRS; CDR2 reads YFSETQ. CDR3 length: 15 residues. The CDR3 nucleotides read TGCGCCAGCAGCTTGGAAACAGGCGCCGACTACGAGCAGTACTTC. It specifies CASSLETGADYEQYF.

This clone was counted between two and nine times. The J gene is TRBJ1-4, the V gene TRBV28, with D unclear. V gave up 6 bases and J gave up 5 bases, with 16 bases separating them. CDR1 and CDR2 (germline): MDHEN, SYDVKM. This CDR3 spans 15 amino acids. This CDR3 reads CASSSGGYENEKLFF. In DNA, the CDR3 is TGTGCCAGCAGCTCAGGAGGCTACGAGAATGAAAAACTGTTTTTT.

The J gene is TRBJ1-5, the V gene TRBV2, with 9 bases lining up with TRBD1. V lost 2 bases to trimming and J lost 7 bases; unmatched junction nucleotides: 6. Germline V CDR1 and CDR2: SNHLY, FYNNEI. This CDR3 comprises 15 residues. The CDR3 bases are TGTGCCAGCAGTGAAACGGACAGGGGAATACAGCCCCAGCATTTT. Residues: CASSETDRGIQPQHF.

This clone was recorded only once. CDR3 in amino acids: CASSQLLHLLRDTLRGYTF. The CDR3 DNA is TGTGCCAGCAGCCAATTGCTCCACCTCCTCCGGGACACCCTCCGGGGCTACACCTTC. The chain uses TRBV11-2 and TRBJ1-2; D is possibly TRBD1 (6 bases). In germline, CDR1 is SGHAT, CDR2 FQNNGV. Trimming cost V 5 bases and J 8 bases, with 33 bases left between them. There are 19 residues in the CDR3. Using reference TRBV11-2 and TRBJ1-2 for the parts outside the CDR3, the full variable domain is EAGVAQSPRYKIIEKRQSVAFWCNPISGHATLYWYQQILGQGPKLLIQFQNNGVVDDSQLPKDRFSAERLKGVDSTLKIQPAKLEDSAVYLCASSQLLHLLRDTLRGYTFGSGTRLTVV.